These 15 T cell receptor beta chains share one sample of origin, sequenced in a study of T cell changes during pregnancy in multiple sclerosis. Measured with immunoSEQ multiplex PCR; TCRdb has only the in-frame clones, and not every one. The sample has 90,000 to 100,000 clones; around 90% are singletons. Sequences were derived from peripheral blood, sampled after pregnancy. Receptors were obtained from a female donor in good health, enrolled as a control in a pregnancy study.

CDR3 loop: CASSPYNTGELFF. CDR3 sequence (DNA): TGTGCCAGCAGCCCCTATAACACCGGGGAGCTGTTTTTT. The genes are TRBV4-2 and TRBJ2-2, with D unclear. Looked up from germline, CDR1 is LGHNA and CDR2 is YNFKEQ. Trimming removed 4 bases at V and 2 bases at J, with 5 bases between. CDR3 size: 13 residues.

The V call is TRBV4-2, the J call TRBJ2-2, with 14 bases fitting TRBD2. Trimming took 3 bases from V and 4 from J; bases not matched to a gene: 1. Germline V gene lookup returns CDR1 LGHNA and CDR2 YNFKEQ. This CDR3 region has 16 residues. CDR3 loop: CASSQGLAGVTGELFF. The CDR3 nucleotides are TGTGCCAGCAGCCAGGGACTAGCGGGAGTCACCGGGGAGCTGTTTTTT.

The chain recombines TRBV9 with TRBJ2-4, with a weak D call TRBD1 (8 bases). The V gene lost 4 bases and the J gene lost 8 bases, with 19 bases spanning the gap. The CDR3 contains 15 residues. Germline V CDR1 and CDR2: SGDLS, YYNGEE. The DNA of the CDR3 is TGTGCCAGCAGCCCCACCGGACAGGGAGGGCACATTCAGTACTTC. Translation gives CASSPTGQGGHIQYF.

The chain is built from TRBV6-6 and TRBJ2-7; 11 nucleotides align to TRBD2. CDR3 length: 14 residues. Looked up from germline, CDR1 is MNHNY and CDR2 is SVGAGI (reference sequence). Trimming at V came to 6 bases and at J to 3 bases, leaving 4 bases not matched to a gene. This CDR3 is CASRTLAGDYEQYF. For the CDR3, the DNA is TGTGCCAGCAGAACACTAGCGGGAGACTACGAGCAGTACTTC.

The rearrangement uses TRBV6-5 and TRBJ1-5; D is unresolved. V gave up 6 bases and J gave up 4 bases, with 10 bases separating them. CDR3 length: 13 residues. The germline gives CDR1 MNHEY, CDR2 SVGAGI. CDR3 coding DNA: TGTGCCAGCAGCTACACTACAAATCAGCCCCAGCATTTT. Its translation: CASSYTTNQPQHF.

The chain employs TRBV4-1 and TRBJ1-6; D is perhaps TRBD1 (5 bases). CDR1 and CDR2 (germline): MGHRA, YSYEKL. The CDR3 length is 16 residues. V lost 2 bases to trimming and J lost 10 bases, with 18 bases between them. The CDR3, as DNA: TGCGCCAGCAGCCAACGGGGCCCCGCGGGAGAATCACCCCTCCACTTT. Translated, it gives CASSQRGPAGESPLHF.

This clone was seen a single time. The J gene is TRBJ2-5, the V gene TRBV19; D perhaps matches TRBD1 (5 bases). The V end lost 5 bases, the J end lost 2 bases, and 9 bases lay between the germline ends. CDR3 size: 13 residues. The germline V gene encodes CDR1 LNHDA and CDR2 SQIVND (reference sequence). CDR3 nucleotide sequence: TGTGCCAGTAGTGTCGACAGTCAAGAGACCCAGTACTTC. It codes for CASSVDSQETQYF.

This chain joins TRBV4-1 and TRBJ1-1; D might be TRBD1 (5 bases). V was clipped by 4 bases and J by 2 bases, with 14 bases between them. CDR1 MGHRA and CDR2 YSYEKL come from the germline V gene. The length of the CDR3 is 15 residues. The CDR3 DNA reads as TGCGCCAGCAGCCCACGTCAGGGATTCAACACTGAAGCTTTCTTT. Amino acid sequence: CASSPRQGFNTEAFF.

The V and J genes are TRBV7-8 and TRBJ2-1; 10 bases are a match to TRBD2. V shed 5 bases, J shed 7 bases, and the junction held 20 bases outside the gene matches. Germline CDR1 is SGHVS and CDR2 is FQNEAQ. The CDR3 is made up of 19 amino acids. The CDR3 nucleotides are TGTGCCAGCAGCCGCGGGCCGATGGTAGCGGGAGGATTTCGGAATGAGCAGTTCTTC. Residues: CASSRGPMVAGGFRNEQFF. Full variable domain (remainder filled in from reference TRBV7-8 and TRBJ2-1): GAGVSQSPRYKVAKRGQDVALRCDPISGHVSLFWYQQALGQGPEFLTYFQNEAQLDKSGLPSDRFFAERPEGSVSTLKIQRTQQEDSAVYLCASSRGPMVAGGFRNEQFFGPGTRLTVL.

This chain uses TRBV4-2 with TRBJ2-5; D call uncertain. This CDR3 contains 13 residues. The V end lost 1 base, the J end lost 5 bases, and 8 bases lay between the germline ends. Germline values: CDR1 LGHNA, CDR2 YNFKEQ. CDR3 nucleotide sequence: TGTGCCAGCAGCCAAGTTGAGAGGGAGACCCAGTACTTC. Translated, it gives CASSQVERETQYF.

This rearrangement joins TRBV11-2 to TRBJ2-7; D ambiguous. This CDR3 region has 12 residues. V was trimmed by 2 bases and J by 3 bases, leaving 5 bases between them. Germline V gene sequence: CDR1 SGHAT, CDR2 FQNNGV. CDR3 nucleotides: TGTGCCAGCAGCTTAACTAACTACGAGCAGTACTTC. Its protein product is CASSLTNYEQYF.

This rearrangement joins TRBV6-5 to TRBJ2-1; TRBD2 might be the D (6 bases). This CDR3 region has 13 residues. Germline V gene lookup returns CDR1 MNHEY and CDR2 SVGAGI. Trimming removed 4 bases from V and 9 bases from J, with 13 bases in between. CDR3 protein: CASSSQVEGEQFF. Written as DNA, the CDR3 is TGTGCCAGCAGTTCCCAGGTGGAGGGTGAGCAGTTCTTC.

In this sample, this clone turned up a few times. The CDR3 DNA sequence: TGTGCCAGCAGCCCTCTTGGGACTAGCGGGAGGCAGACAGATACGCAGTATTTT. Protein: CASSPLGTSGRQTDTQYF. The genes are TRBV5-6 and TRBJ2-3; 15 bases match TRBD2. Germline V CDR1 and CDR2: SGHDT, YYEEEE. The CDR3 has 18 residues. V gave up 4 bases and J gave up 3 bases; unmatched junction bases: 9.

This rearrangement joins TRBV30 to TRBJ1-5; 9 positions match TRBD1. Looked up from germline, CDR1 is GTSNPN and CDR2 is SVGIG (reference sequence). V lost 4 bases to trimming and J lost 7 bases; unmatched junction nucleotides: 5. The CDR3 extends over 13 amino acids. The CDR3 DNA follows: TGTGCCTGGACCCGGGACAGGGAACAGCCCCAGCATTTT. Encoded protein: CAWTRDREQPQHF.

The chain carries TRBV19 and TRBJ1-1, with D possibly matching TRBD1 (5 bases). Between the trimmed V and J ends, which lost 5 bases and 4 bases, there was a span of 14 bases. CDR1 LNHDA and CDR2 SQIVND come from the germline V gene (reference sequence). The CDR3 consists of 14 residues. The CDR3 region has the DNA TGTGCCAGTAGTCCCTTCGTGGGGGGCACTGAAGCTTTCTTT. Translated: CASSPFVGGTEAFF.